These T cell receptor beta chains were read from a single sample in a study of technical replicates of blood from four donors. The assay was immunoSEQ multiplex PCR, and TCRdb's table has in-frame clones only and misses some. The sample contains 95,000 to 100,000 clones, nearly 97% of which appear only once. Material: T cells isolated from PBMCs. Receptors originate from a human donor in good health. CDR3s include the opening cysteine and the closing phenylalanine or tryptophan. The D gene is left open where the match is weak. The size entry is marked missing in some rows and otherwise reads once, few, many or a size class.

j_gene | d_gene | abundance | v_gene | CDR3nt | CDR3aa
TRBJ1-6 | . | . | TRBV2 | TGTGCCAGCGACACCGAACCCTATAATTCACCCCTCCACTTT | CASDTEPYNSPLHF
TRBJ2-7 | . | . | TRBV5-1 | TGCGCCAGCAGCTTACCAGGGGCCGTTCCTTACGAGCAGTACTTC | CASSLPGAVPYEQYF
TRBJ1-4 | . | once | TRBV10-2 | TGCGCCAGCAGTGAGGGCAGAACTAATGAAAAACTGTTTTTT | CASSEGRTNEKLFF
TRBJ2-7 | . | . | TRBV10-3 | TGTGCCATCAGTGAGGGGACTGTTTACGAGCAGTACTTC | CAISEGTVYEQYF
TRBJ2-3 | TRBD1 | . | TRBV10-1 | TGCGCCAGCAGTGAGCGACAGGGGTTCGGCACAGATACGCAGTATTTT | CASSERQGFGTDTQYF
TRBJ2-7 | . | . | TRBV21-1 | TGTGCCAGCAGCAAAGCCGGAAACCGGGACAGGCGGTCCTACGAGCAGTACTTC | CASSKAGNRDRRSYEQYF
TRBJ2-7 | . | . | TRBV11-2 | TGTGCCAGCAGCTTGAAAATCCGGGGTTTAGGCTACGAGCAGTACTTC | CASSLKIRGLGYEQYF
TRBJ1-3 | . | . | TRBV29-1 | TGCAGCGTTGTGACAGTTCGGGGAAACACCATATATTTT | CSVVTVRGNTIYF
TRBJ2-2 | TRBD2 | once | TRBV7-7 | TGTGCTAGCAGCCCCCCCGGACTAGCGGGGGTTCCCGGGGAGCTGTTTTTT | CASSPPGLAGVPGELFF
TRBJ2-1 | . | . | TRBV19 | TGTGCCAGTAGTATCCAGGGGAGTCCCTACAATGAGCAGTTCTTC | CASSIQGSPYNEQFF
TRBJ1-2 | . | . | TRBV27 | TGTGCCAGCAGTTTATCGGCAGTTTATGGCTACACCTTC | CASSLSAVYGYTF
TRBJ2-4 | . | . | TRBV15 | TGTGCCACCAGCAGTATCGTCCAGTCCTTAGCCAAAAACATTCAGTACTTC | CATSSIVQSLAKNIQYF
TRBJ1-5 | . | . | TRBV5-5 | TGTGCCAGCAGCTCCAGGACTGACTTTGATCAGCCCCAGCATTTT | CASSSRTDFDQPQHF
TRBJ2-7 | . | . | TRBV28 | TGTGCCAGCAGGGAGGGATACGAGCAGTACTTC | CASREGYEQYF
TRBJ2-7 | . | once | TRBV27 | TGTGCCAGCAGCCCAATTACGCCGTGGAGCGTCGACTTC | CASSPITPWSVDF
TRBJ2-1 | TRBD2 | . | TRBV28 | TGTGCCAGCAGTTCGCCCGGGACTAGCGGGAGCGCCTCCTACAATGAGCAGTTCTTC | CASSSPGTSGSASYNEQFF